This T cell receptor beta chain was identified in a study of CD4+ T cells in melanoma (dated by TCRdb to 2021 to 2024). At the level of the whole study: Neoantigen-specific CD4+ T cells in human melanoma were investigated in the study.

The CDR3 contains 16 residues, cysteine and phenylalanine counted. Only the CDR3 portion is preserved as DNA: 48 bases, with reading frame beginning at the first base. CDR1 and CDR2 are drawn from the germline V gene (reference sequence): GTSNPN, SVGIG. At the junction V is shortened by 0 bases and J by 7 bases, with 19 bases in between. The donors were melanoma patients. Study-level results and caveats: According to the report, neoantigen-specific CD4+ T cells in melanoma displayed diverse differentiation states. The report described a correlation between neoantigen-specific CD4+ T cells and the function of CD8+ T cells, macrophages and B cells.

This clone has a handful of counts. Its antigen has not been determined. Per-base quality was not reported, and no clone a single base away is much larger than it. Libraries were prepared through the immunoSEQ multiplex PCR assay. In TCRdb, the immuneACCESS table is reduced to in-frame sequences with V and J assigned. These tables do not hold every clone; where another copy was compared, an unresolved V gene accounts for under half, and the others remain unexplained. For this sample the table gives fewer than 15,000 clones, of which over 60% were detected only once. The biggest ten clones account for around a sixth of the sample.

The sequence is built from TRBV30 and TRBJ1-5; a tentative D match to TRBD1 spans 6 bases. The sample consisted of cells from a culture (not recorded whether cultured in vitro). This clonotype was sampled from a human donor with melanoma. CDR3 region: CAWSVGGKGSKQPQHF. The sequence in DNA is TGTGCCTGGAGTGTAGGGGGAAAAGGTTCAAAACAGCCCCAGCATTTT. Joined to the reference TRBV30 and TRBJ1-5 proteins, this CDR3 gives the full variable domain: SQTIHQWPATLVQPVGSPLSLECTVEGTSNPNLYWYRQAAGRGLQLLFYSVGIGQISSEVPQNLSASRPQDRQFILSSKKLLLSDSGFYLCAWSVGGKGSKQPQHFGDGTRLSIL.